A selection of T cell receptor beta chains follows, all from one sample in a study of identical twins. TCRdb analysed the 5' RACE reads with MiXCR anew, one entry per CDR3 protein. The sample has more than 650,000 distinct CDR3 sequences, around 6% seen once. The sample consisted of naive T cells sorted from blood. Source of these receptors: a man aged 18 to 35 in good health. The CDR3 runs from the conserved cysteine through the conserved F or W. Each record gives: D gene, clone size, J gene, V gene, CDR3 protein, CDR3 DNA. The D gene is left open where the match is weak. Rows give clone size only sometimes, using once, few, many, or a class for an expanded clone.

NA many TRBJ2-5 TRBV14 CASSHIVSPEETQYF TGTGCCAGCAGCCATATTGTCTCTCCAGAAGAGACCCAGTACTTC
NA many TRBJ2-5 TRBV5-1 CASSEGQFQETQYF TGCGCCAGCAGCGAAGGACAGTTCCAAGAGACCCAGTACTTC
TRBD2 many TRBJ2-1 TRBV29-1 CSVDQKLAGKNEQFF TGCAGCGTTGACCAGAAACTAGCGGGGAAAAATGAGCAGTTCTTC
TRBD2 NA TRBJ2-3 TRBV2 CASTGTSGMGDTQYF TGTGCCAGTACCGGGACTAGCGGGATGGGGGATACGCAGTATTTT
NA many TRBJ2-5 TRBV5-1 CASSLIGSQETQYF TGCGCCAGCAGCTTGATTGGTAGCCAAGAGACCCAGTACTTC
TRBD2 NA TRBJ2-5 TRBV7-2 CASSPYLRTSGPETQYF TGTGCCAGCAGCCCCTACCTCCGGACTAGCGGCCCAGAGACCCAGTACTTC
NA NA TRBJ1-1 TRBV7-9 CASSYPGQNTEAFF TGTGCCAGCAGTTACCCGGGGCAGAACACTGAAGCTTTCTTT
NA few TRBJ2-2 TRBV15 CATSKGSRALAGELFF TGTGCCACCAGCAAAGGCTCCAGGGCCCTCGCCGGGGAGCTGTTTTTT
TRBD2 few TRBJ2-1 TRBV7-6 CASSLGREREQFF TGTGCCAGCAGCTTAGGGCGGGAGCGTGAGCAGTTCTTC
NA NA TRBJ2-7 TRBV28 CASSLFTGPHGDEQYF TGTGCCAGCAGTTTATTCACCGGGCCCCATGGGGACGAGCAGTACTTC
NA NA TRBJ1-1 TRBV3-1 CASSQGVGGEAFF TGTGCCAGCAGCCAAGGTGTGGGGGGTGAAGCTTTCTTT
NA NA TRBJ1-1 TRBV5-1 CASSLALGRGTTEAFF TGCGCCAGCAGCTTGGCCCTAGGAAGGGGAACCACTGAAGCTTTCTTT
NA NA TRBJ1-4 TRBV12-3/TRBV12-4 CASSPLSGVYEKLFF TGTGCCAGCAGCCCTCTTTCGGGGGTTTATGAAAAACTGTTTTTT
TRBD1 few TRBJ2-7 TRBV7-9 CASRPGTGHEQYF TGTGCCAGCAGACCCGGGACAGGGCACGAGCAGTACTTC
NA NA TRBJ2-2 TRBV15 CATSRDRERTGELFF TGTGCCACCAGCAGAGACCGGGAGAGAACCGGGGAGCTGTTTTTT
TRBD1 many TRBJ2-5 TRBV20-1 CSARDLFGTVGETQYF TGCAGTGCTAGAGATCTGTTCGGGACAGTTGGAGAGACCCAGTACTTC
TRBD2 NA TRBJ2-2 TRBV20-1 CSASSGSLSTGELFF TGCAGTGCGTCTAGCGGGAGTTTGTCCACCGGGGAGCTGTTTTTT
NA many TRBJ2-7 TRBV14 CASSRDVAYEQYF TGTGCCAGCAGCCGGGACGTTGCCTACGAGCAGTACTTC
NA many TRBJ1-1 TRBV12-3/TRBV12-4 CASSSERTGRAFF TGTGCCAGCAGTTCAGAAAGGACTGGTCGAGCTTTCTTT
NA many TRBJ1-4 TRBV5-1 CASSPGDIGKLFF TGCGCCAGCAGCCCGGGGGACATCGGAAAACTGTTTTTT
NA many TRBJ2-2 TRBV6-2/TRBV6-3 CASNKLREVGELFF TGTGCCAGCAATAAACTCAGGGAAGTCGGGGAGCTGTTTTTT
NA NA TRBJ2-2 TRBV5-1 CASRSGRDTGELFF TGCGCCAGCAGGTCTGGCAGGGACACCGGGGAGCTGTTTTTT
NA many TRBJ1-5 TRBV12-3/TRBV12-4 CASSLRVVQPQHF TGTGCCAGCAGTTTGAGGGTGGTACAGCCCCAGCATTTT
NA NA TRBJ2-1 TRBV5-6 CASSDRQINEQFF TGTGCCAGCAGCGACCGACAGATCAATGAGCAGTTCTTC
TRBD2 many TRBJ2-1 TRBV29-1 CSVYPTSGRHPANEQFF TGCAGCGTTTACCCAACTAGCGGGAGGCACCCCGCTAATGAGCAGTTCTTC
TRBD1 many TRBJ2-7 TRBV29-1 CSGRNTGDHEQYF TGCAGCGGAAGGAACACAGGGGATCATGAGCAGTACTTC
NA NA TRBJ2-1 TRBV6-2/TRBV6-3 CASSYSGADYLSNEQFF TGTGCCAGCAGTTACTCCGGGGCAGACTATCTTTCTAATGAGCAGTTCTTC
NA many TRBJ2-2 TRBV3-1 CASSQQGGRRTGELFF TGTGCCAGCAGCCAACAGGGGGGGCGAAGGACCGGGGAGCTGTTTTTT
TRBD1 NA TRBJ2-2 TRBV6-2/TRBV6-3 CASSLQGFTGELFF TGTGCCAGCAGTCTACAGGGGTTCACCGGGGAGCTGTTTTTT
TRBD1 few TRBJ2-7 TRBV5-1 CASSSFPTGVPDEQYF TGCGCCAGCAGCTCATTTCCGACAGGGGTCCCGGACGAGCAGTACTTC
TRBD1 many TRBJ2-2 TRBV5-1 CASSYRGKDTGELFF TGCGCCAGCAGCTACAGGGGAAAGGACACCGGGGAGCTGTTTTTT
TRBD2 many TRBJ2-1 TRBV15 CATSSGRGVLNEQFF TGTGCCACCAGCAGTGGGCGGGGGGTTCTCAATGAGCAGTTCTTC
TRBD2 many TRBJ2-1 TRBV4-1 CASRRLADSYNEQFF TGCGCCAGCAGACGACTAGCGGACTCCTACAATGAGCAGTTCTTC
NA many TRBJ2-3 TRBV7-9 CASSFRGSDTQYF TGTGCCAGCAGCTTCAGGGGATCAGATACGCAGTATTTT
NA NA TRBJ2-5 TRBV7-8 CASSLRRGTQETQYF TGTGCCAGCAGCTTAAGACGCGGGACACAAGAGACCCAGTACTTC
TRBD2 many TRBJ2-2 TRBV10-3 CAISPSGATGELFF TGTGCCATCAGTCCCAGCGGGGCCACCGGGGAGCTGTTTTTT
NA many TRBJ2-2 TRBV12-3/TRBV12-4 CASSLMGGGGTGELFF TGTGCCAGCAGTTTAATGGGGGGAGGGGGCACCGGGGAGCTGTTTTTT
TRBD1 NA TRBJ2-4 TRBV3-1 CASSLDRVNIQYF TGTGCCAGCAGTCTTGACAGGGTTAACATTCAGTACTTC
NA many TRBJ1-1 TRBV27 CASSFRGGTSEAFF TGTGCCAGCAGTTTCCGAGGGGGGACAAGTGAAGCTTTCTTT
NA few TRBJ1-2 TRBV7-9 CASSFVAANYGYTF TGTGCCAGCAGCTTCGTGGCAGCTAACTATGGCTACACCTTC
NA many TRBJ1-1 TRBV20-1 CSARVLNTEAFF TGCAGTGCTAGAGTCCTAAACACTGAAGCTTTCTTT
NA few TRBJ2-3 TRBV29-1 CSVESSTDTQYF TGCAGCGTTGAGTCTAGCACAGATACGCAGTATTTT